These 30 T cell receptor beta chains share one sample of origin, sequenced in a study of blood T cell repertoires in COVID-19. The table came from immunoSEQ multiplex PCR; TCRdb's copy has only in-frame clones and leaves some out. The data contain some 35,000 clones, approximately 91% of them singletons. The sample taken for sequencing was peripheral blood. The receptors were sampled from a man between 65 and 85 years old with acute or convalescent COVID-19.

The V gene is TRBV2, the J gene TRBJ2-2, with 9 bases identical to TRBD2. CDR1 and CDR2 from the germline V gene are SNHLY and FYNNEI. This CDR3 comprises 15 residues. Losses at the gene ends were 3 bases for V and 4 bases for J; bases not matched to a gene: 3. CDR3 bases: TGTGCCAGCAGTGATAGCGGGAGTGGCACCGGGGAGCTGTTTTTT. Its translation: CASSDSGSGTGELFF.

The J gene is TRBJ2-3, the V gene TRBV5-5; no firm D call. The CDR3 has 16 residues. Deletions cut 1 base from V and 0 bases from J, with 12 bases between. Per the germline V gene, CDR1 is SGHKS and CDR2 is YYEKEE (reference sequence). The CDR3 loop reads CASSLNRVQSTDTQYF. As DNA, the CDR3 is TGTGCCAGCAGCTTGAACCGGGTTCAAAGCACAGATACGCAGTATTTT. Full variable domain (rest looked up from reference TRBV5-5 and TRBJ2-3): DAGVTQSPTHLIKTRGQQVTLRCSPISGHKSVSWYQQVLGQGPQFIFQYYEKEERGRGNFPDRFSARQFPNYSSELNVNALLLGDSALYLCASSLNRVQSTDTQYFGPGTRLTVL.

The gene calls are TRBV12-5 and TRBJ1-5; the match to TRBD1 covers 8 bases. Germline loops: CDR1 LGHNT, CDR2 FRNRAP. The trim removed 4 bases at V and 0 bases at J, leaving 8 bases unmatched. This CDR3 comprises 17 residues. CDR3: CASGSPSDRVSNQPQHF. CDR3 coding DNA: TGTGCTAGTGGTTCCCCCTCGGACAGGGTTAGCAATCAGCCCCAGCATTTT.

The rearrangement joins TRBV4-3 to TRBJ2-1, with D perhaps TRBD2 (5 bases). Trimming took off 1 base at V and 0 bases at J, with 7 bases between the two ends. Germline values: CDR1 LGHNA, CDR2 YSLEER. The CDR3 is 15 amino acids. Written as DNA, the CDR3 is TGCGCCAGCAGCCAAGTAGGGAGCTCCTACAATGAGCAGTTCTTC. Translating it yields CASSQVGSSYNEQFF.

The chain carries TRBV7-8 and TRBJ2-1, with 10 bases that match TRBD2. Germline V gene lookup returns CDR1 SGHVS and CDR2 FQNEAQ. CDR3 length equals 16 residues. V was clipped by 1 base and J by 3 bases; unmatched bases: 3. The CDR3 region is CASSLGGLAFYNEQFF. CDR3 sequence (DNA): TGTGCCAGCAGCTTAGGGGGACTAGCGTTCTACAATGAGCAGTTCTTC.

V gene TRBV5-1 combines with J gene TRBJ1-1; 8 bases match TRBD1. The J segment lost 0 bases and the V segment lost 5 bases, leaving 0 bases of the junction unmatched. The germline V gene encodes CDR1 SGHRS and CDR2 YFSETQ. The CDR3 is made up of 13 amino acids. The CDR3 DNA sequence: TGCGCCAGCAGGACAGGGGTGAACACTGAAGCTTTCTTT. This sequence encodes CASRTGVNTEAFF. The variable domain in full, completed from reference TRBV5-1 and TRBJ1-1, reads KAGVTQTPRYLIKTRGQQVTLSCSPISGHRSVSWYQQTPGQGLQFLFEYFSETQRNKGNFPGRFSGRQFSNSRSEMNVSTLELGDSALYLCASRTGVNTEAFFGQGTRLTVV.

CDR3 amino acids: CASSSTSGSVHFEQYF. The CDR3 bases are TGTGCCAGCAGTTCCACTAGCGGGAGTGTGCATTTCGAGCAGTACTTC. The rearrangement joins TRBV7-2 to TRBJ2-7; 11 nucleotides align to TRBD2. CDR1 and CDR2 (germline): SGHTA, FQGNSA. CDR3 length: 16 residues. With 6 bases clipped from V and 6 bases from J, the junction kept 13 bases outside the gene matches.

The chain recombines TRBV11-3 with TRBJ2-2, with D tentatively TRBD1 (6 bases). Trimming cost V 5 bases and J 3 bases, with 10 bases left between them. This CDR3 spans 14 amino acids. The germline gives CDR1 SGHNT, CDR2 YENEEA. The CDR3 loop reads CASSAGVYTGELFF. DNA of the CDR3: TGTGCCAGCAGCGCAGGGGTATACACCGGGGAGCTGTTTTTT. The full variable domain, its missing parts supplied by reference TRBV11-3 and TRBJ2-2, is EAGVVQSPRYKIIEKKQPVAFWCNPISGHNTLYWYLQNLGQGPELLIRYENEEAVDDSQLPKDRFSAERLKGVDSTLKIQPAELGDSAVYLCASSAGVYTGELFFGEGSRLTVL.

This chain joins TRBV6-6 and TRBJ2-1; 10 bases are shared with TRBD1. This CDR3 spans 16 amino acids. The junction had 9 bases not matched to a gene; V was cut back by 6 bases and J by 4 bases. Germline V gives CDR1 MNHNY, CDR2 SVGAGI (reference sequence). The CDR3 bases are TGTGCCAGCAGCACCGGACAGGGGGTCCCTTACAATGAGCAGTTCTTC. This gives the protein CASSTGQGVPYNEQFF.

The V and J genes are TRBV7-2 and TRBJ2-6, with a tentative D call TRBD1 (5 bases). This CDR3 has 16 residues. V was clipped by 5 bases and J by 3 bases, with 14 bases between them. Germline loops: CDR1 SGHTA, CDR2 FQGNSA. The CDR3 DNA follows: TGTGCCAGCAGCAGGACACCTTACAGTGGGGCCAACGTCCTGACTTTC. Amino acids: CASSRTPYSGANVLTF.

The gene calls are TRBV19 and TRBJ1-4; TRBD1 matches 9 bases. The CDR3 is 16 residues long. The junction had 9 bases not matched to a gene; V was cut back by 6 bases and J by 4 bases. From germline, CDR1 is LNHDA and CDR2 SQIVND (reference sequence). CDR3 in DNA: TGTGCCAGTAGCCCGGACAGGGGAGGAGGTAATGAAAAACTGTTTTTT. It translates to CASSPDRGGGNEKLFF.

The V gene is TRBV6-2 or TRBV6-3, the J gene TRBJ2-2, with D possibly TRBD2 on 6 matching bases. Germline values: CDR1 MNHEY, CDR2 SVGEGT. V dropped 0 bases and J dropped 6 bases, with 26 bases sitting between them. The CDR3 sequence is 20 residues long. The CDR3 DNA reads TGTGCCAGCAGTTACTCGAGGAGGGATTTTGGGGACGGGACTGCCGGGGAGCTGTTTTTT. This codes for CASSYSRRDFGDGTAGELFF.

V gene TRBV6-5 combines with J gene TRBJ2-3; 9 positions match TRBD2. The CDR3 covers 15 residues. V lost 5 bases, J lost 1 base, and 4 bases stayed unmatched. Per the germline V gene, CDR1 is MNHEY and CDR2 is SVGAGI. CDR3 loop: CASSRLAVGTDTQYF. The CDR3 coding sequence is TGTGCCAGCAGTCGACTAGCGGTGGGCACAGATACGCAGTATTTT.

This rearrangement joins TRBV28 to TRBJ2-1; 11 bases fit TRBD2. The germline V gene has CDR1 MDHEN and CDR2 SYDVKM. With V trimmed by 1 base and J by 14 bases, 4 bases remained unmatched. This CDR3 has 13 residues. The CDR3 nucleotides read TGTGCCAGCAGTTTATTAGCGGGAGGGGGGAAGTTCTTC. Encoded protein: CASSLLAGGGKFF.

The chain couples TRBV2 to TRBJ2-7, with a weak D call TRBD1 (6 bases). With 10 bases removed from V and 4 bases from J, the gap between germline ends came to 11 bases. This CDR3 has 11 residues. The germline V gene encodes CDR1 SNHLY and CDR2 FYNNEI. CDR3 nucleotide sequence: TGTGCCACGAAGGGGGAATACGAGCAGTACTTC. It encodes CATKGEYEQYF.

This chain uses TRBV5-1 with TRBJ1-6; TRBD1 agrees at 9 bases. This CDR3 spans 15 amino acids. CDR1 and CDR2 from the germline V gene are SGHRS and YFSETQ. V gave up 4 bases and J gave up 6 bases; unmatched junction bases: 5. The CDR3 nucleotides read TGCGCCAGCAGCACCGGGGACAGGGTTAATTCACCCCTCCACTTT. Its protein product is CASSTGDRVNSPLHF.

Here the CDR3 reads CASSPRLAGSTDTQYF. The CDR3 nucleotides are TGTGCCAGCAGTCCTAGACTAGCGGGAAGCACAGATACGCAGTATTTT. The chain links TRBV27 to TRBJ2-3; 11 bases agree with TRBD2. With 5 bases clipped from V and 0 bases from J, the junction kept 4 bases outside the gene matches. Germline loops: CDR1 MNHEY, CDR2 SMNVEV (reference sequence). The CDR3 loop spans 16 amino acids.

V usage is TRBV24-1 and J usage is TRBJ1-5, with 12 positions matching TRBD1. In germline, CDR1 is KGHDR, CDR2 SFDVKD. This CDR3 region has 17 residues. The J segment lost 5 bases and the V segment lost 5 bases, leaving 9 bases of the junction unmatched. CDR3 residues: CATSGASGTGGDQPQHF. The CDR3 nucleotides read TGTGCCACCAGTGGGGCTTCCGGGACAGGGGGCGATCAGCCCCAGCATTTT.

V gene TRBV5-5 combines with J gene TRBJ1-2; 8 bases agree with TRBD1. Germline assignment: CDR1 SGHKS and CDR2 YYEKEE (reference sequence). Trimming at V came to 5 bases and at J to 1 base, leaving 7 bases not matched to a gene. The CDR3 has 15 amino acids. In DNA form, the CDR3 reads TGTGCCAGCAGAGGACAGGGAGGACTTAACTATGGCTACACCTTC. Translated, it gives CASRGQGGLNYGYTF.

The chain recombines TRBV19 with TRBJ2-2, with 10 positions matching TRBD2. This CDR3 is built from 17 residues. From germline, CDR1 is LNHDA and CDR2 SQIVND (reference sequence). Trimming took 5 bases from V and 5 from J; bases not matched to a gene: 11. The CDR3 here is CASSVSLAGVETGELFF. The CDR3 DNA reads as TGTGCCAGTAGTGTCTCGCTAGCGGGAGTTGAAACCGGGGAGCTGTTTTTT.

The CDR3 is CASSYSHSAGTDTQYF. Written as DNA, the CDR3 is TGTGCCAGCAGTTACTCACATTCGGCGGGCACAGATACGCAGTATTTT. The chain has TRBV6-5 and TRBJ2-3, with D unclear. Trimming stripped 0 bases from V and 1 base from J, with 11 bases between. Looked up from germline, CDR1 is MNHEY and CDR2 is SVGAGI. The CDR3 is 16 amino acids.

This rearrangement joins TRBV11-2 to TRBJ2-3; a possible D gene is TRBD2 (6 bases). The germline V and J ends were trimmed by 3 bases and 0 bases, with 7 bases remaining between them. Germline-derived CDR1 and CDR2 are SGHAT and FQNNGV. This CDR3 is built from 14 residues. The CDR3 sequence is CASSLSGSTDTQYF. The CDR3 DNA is TGTGCCAGCAGCTTGAGCGGGAGCACAGATACGCAGTATTTT.

A few counts support this clone. The chain joins TRBV19 to TRBJ1-4; 9 nucleotides agree with TRBD1. V was clipped by 7 bases and J by 7 bases; unmatched bases: 7. The CDR3 length is 14 residues. Germline CDR1 is LNHDA and CDR2 is SQIVND (reference sequence). This CDR3 is CASMDRGTGEKLFF. DNA for the CDR3: TGTGCCAGTATGGACAGGGGTACCGGTGAAAAACTGTTTTTT.

The chain carries TRBV5-4 and TRBJ2-1, with 11 nucleotides matching TRBD1. The J segment lost 6 bases and the V segment lost 0 bases, leaving 2 bases of the junction unmatched. Germline V gene lookup returns CDR1 SGHNT and CDR2 YYREEE (reference sequence). This CDR3 has 15 amino acids. CDR3 region: CASSLGGTGGNEQFF. In nucleotides, the CDR3 is TGTGCCAGCAGCTTGGGTGGGACAGGGGGCAATGAGCAGTTCTTC.

V usage is TRBV4-3 and J usage is TRBJ1-6, with D uncertain. CDR3 length equals 15 residues. The germline V gene encodes CDR1 LGHNA and CDR2 YSLEER. V lost 0 bases, J lost 10 bases, and 13 bases lay in between. CDR3 DNA: TGCGCCAGCAGCCAAGATCTAACGGGGTACTCACCCCTCCACTTT. It yields the protein CASSQDLTGYSPLHF.

Relative to its sample, this clone is medium-sized. The chain recombines TRBV7-9 with TRBJ1-3; 8 nucleotides agree with TRBD1. CDR3 length: 17 residues. V trimming: 3 bases; J trimming: 2 bases; junction bases outside the gene matches: 9. Per germline, CDR1 SEHNR and CDR2 FQNEAQ (reference sequence). CDR3 protein: CASSFIGTGLTGNTIYF. For the CDR3, the DNA is TGTGCCAGCAGCTTCATAGGGACAGGTTTGACTGGAAACACCATATATTTT.

The chain combines TRBV5-5 with TRBJ2-1; 7 bases match TRBD1. CDR3 length: 14 amino acids. Germline CDR1 and CDR2: SGHKS and YYEKEE (reference sequence). After removal of 4 bases from V and 2 bases from J, the junction contained 3 bases not matched to a gene. CDR3 in amino acids: CASSVGTAYNEQFF. The CDR3 DNA reads as TGTGCCAGCAGCGTCGGGACAGCCTACAATGAGCAGTTCTTC.

This rearrangement joins TRBV7-9 to TRBJ1-4; no clear D. The V end was cut by 0 bases, the J end by 7 bases, with 12 bases between. This CDR3 has 15 amino acids. Germline V gene sequence: CDR1 SEHNR, CDR2 FQNEAQ (reference sequence). The CDR3 nucleotides read TGTGCCAGCAGCTTAGCGACGGGATTAGGTGAAAAACTGTTTTTT. It specifies CASSLATGLGEKLFF.

This chain joins TRBV7-9 and TRBJ2-3; D unclear. This CDR3 spans 15 amino acids. Germline V gene data show CDR1 as SEHNR and CDR2 as FQNEAQ (reference sequence). The V end was cut by 4 bases, the J end by 4 bases, with 15 bases between. CDR3 sequence: CASSSPWVAADTQYF. The CDR3 bases are TGTGCCAGCAGCTCCCCCTGGGTAGCAGCAGATACGCAGTATTTT.

The rearrangement links TRBV15 to TRBJ1-6; D not certain. The length of the CDR3 is 14 residues. V lost 0 bases, J lost 4 bases, and 4 bases lay in between. Germline V gene sequence: CDR1 LNHNV, CDR2 YYDKDF (reference sequence). The CDR3 sequence is CATSRDRYNSPLHF. CDR3 bases: TGTGCCACCAGCAGAGACAGATATAATTCACCCCTCCACTTT.